This T cell receptor beta chain was documented in a study of radiotherapy plus CTLA-4 blockade in lung cancer. Study-wide context: The study recorded objective responses in less than 20% of patients and disease control in about 31%.

This clone was observed a few times. Clones were sequenced by immunoSEQ multiplex PCR, and TCRdb holds only the in-frame ones, with some missing. The sample records tens of thousands of clones, roughly 80% being singletons. Trimming at V came to 0 bases and at J to 7 bases, leaving 1 base not matched to a gene. The CDR3 has 15 residues. Germline V lookup: CDR1 MRHNA, CDR2 SNTAGT. The sequences come from peripheral blood, collected from a patient treated with radiotherapy plus ipilimumab. This receptor was identified in a human donor with non-small cell lung cancer who had stable disease on radiotherapy plus ipilimumab. The gene calls are TRBV6-4 and TRBJ2-1, with 12 bases fitting TRBD2. The CDR3 is CASSDSTSGSNEQFF. CDR3 nucleotides: TGTGCCAGCAGTGACTCGACTAGCGGGAGTAATGAGCAGTTCTTC.